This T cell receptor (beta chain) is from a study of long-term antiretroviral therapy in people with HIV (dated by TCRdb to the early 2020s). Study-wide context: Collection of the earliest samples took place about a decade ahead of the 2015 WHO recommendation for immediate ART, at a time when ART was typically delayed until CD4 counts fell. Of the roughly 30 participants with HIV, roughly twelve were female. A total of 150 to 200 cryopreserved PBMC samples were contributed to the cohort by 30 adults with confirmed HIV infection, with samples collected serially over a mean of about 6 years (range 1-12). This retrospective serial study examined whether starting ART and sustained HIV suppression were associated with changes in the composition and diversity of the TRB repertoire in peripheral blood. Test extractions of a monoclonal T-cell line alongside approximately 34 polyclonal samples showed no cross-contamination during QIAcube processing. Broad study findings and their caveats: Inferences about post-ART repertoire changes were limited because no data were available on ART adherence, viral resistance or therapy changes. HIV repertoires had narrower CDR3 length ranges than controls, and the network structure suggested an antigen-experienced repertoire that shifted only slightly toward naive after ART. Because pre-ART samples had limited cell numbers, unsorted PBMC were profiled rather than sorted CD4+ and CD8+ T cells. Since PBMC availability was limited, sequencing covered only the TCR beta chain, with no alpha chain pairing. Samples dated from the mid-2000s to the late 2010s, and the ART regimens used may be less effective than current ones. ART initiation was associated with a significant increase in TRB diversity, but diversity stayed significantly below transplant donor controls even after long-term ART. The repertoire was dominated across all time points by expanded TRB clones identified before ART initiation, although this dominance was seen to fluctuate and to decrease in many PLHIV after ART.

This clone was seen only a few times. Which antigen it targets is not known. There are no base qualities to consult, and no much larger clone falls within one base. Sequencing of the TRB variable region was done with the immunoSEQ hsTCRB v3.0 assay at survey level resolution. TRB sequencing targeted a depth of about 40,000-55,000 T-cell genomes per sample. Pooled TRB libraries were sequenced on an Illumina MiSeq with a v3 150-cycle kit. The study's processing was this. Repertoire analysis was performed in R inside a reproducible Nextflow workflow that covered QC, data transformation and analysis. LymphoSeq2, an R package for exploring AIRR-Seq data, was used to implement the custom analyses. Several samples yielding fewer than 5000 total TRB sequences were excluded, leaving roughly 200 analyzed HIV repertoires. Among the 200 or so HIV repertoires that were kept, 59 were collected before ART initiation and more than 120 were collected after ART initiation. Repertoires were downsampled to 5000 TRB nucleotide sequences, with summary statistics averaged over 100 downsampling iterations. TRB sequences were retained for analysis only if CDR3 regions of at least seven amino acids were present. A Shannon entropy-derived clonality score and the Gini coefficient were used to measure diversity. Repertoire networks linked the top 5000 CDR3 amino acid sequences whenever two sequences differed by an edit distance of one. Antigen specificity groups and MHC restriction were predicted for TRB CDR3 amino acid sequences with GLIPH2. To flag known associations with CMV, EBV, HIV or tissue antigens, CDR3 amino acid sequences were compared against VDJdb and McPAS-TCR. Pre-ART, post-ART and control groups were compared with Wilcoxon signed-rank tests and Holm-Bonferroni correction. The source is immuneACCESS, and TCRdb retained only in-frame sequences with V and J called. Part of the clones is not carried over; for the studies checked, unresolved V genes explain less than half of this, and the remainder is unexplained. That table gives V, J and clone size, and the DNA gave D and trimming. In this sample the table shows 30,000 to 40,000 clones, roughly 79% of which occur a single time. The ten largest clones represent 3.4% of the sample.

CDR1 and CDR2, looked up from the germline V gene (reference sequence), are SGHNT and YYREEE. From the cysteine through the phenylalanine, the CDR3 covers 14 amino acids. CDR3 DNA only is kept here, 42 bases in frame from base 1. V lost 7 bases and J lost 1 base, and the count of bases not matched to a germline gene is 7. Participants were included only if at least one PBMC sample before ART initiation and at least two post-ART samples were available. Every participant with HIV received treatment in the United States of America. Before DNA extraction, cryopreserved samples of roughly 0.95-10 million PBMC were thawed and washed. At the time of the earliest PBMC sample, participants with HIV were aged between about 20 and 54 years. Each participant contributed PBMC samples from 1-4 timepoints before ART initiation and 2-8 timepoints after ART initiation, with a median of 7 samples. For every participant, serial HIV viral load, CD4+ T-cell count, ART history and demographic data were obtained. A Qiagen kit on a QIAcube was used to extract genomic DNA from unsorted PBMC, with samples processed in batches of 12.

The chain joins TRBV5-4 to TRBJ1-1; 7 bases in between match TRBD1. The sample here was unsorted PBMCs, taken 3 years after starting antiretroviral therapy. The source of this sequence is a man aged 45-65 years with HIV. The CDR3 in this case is CASLRDSKNTEAFF. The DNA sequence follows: TGTGCCAGCTTGAGGGACAGTAAGAACACTGAAGCTTTCTTT.